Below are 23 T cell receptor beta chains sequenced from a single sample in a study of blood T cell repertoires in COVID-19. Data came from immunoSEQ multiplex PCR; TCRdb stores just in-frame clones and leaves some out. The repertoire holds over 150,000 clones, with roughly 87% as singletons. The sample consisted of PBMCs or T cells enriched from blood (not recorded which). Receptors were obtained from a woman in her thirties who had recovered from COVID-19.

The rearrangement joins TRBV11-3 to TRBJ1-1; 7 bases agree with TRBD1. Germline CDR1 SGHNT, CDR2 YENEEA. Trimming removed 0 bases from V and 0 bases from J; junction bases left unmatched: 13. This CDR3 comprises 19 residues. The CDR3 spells CASSLERQGGLWMNTEAFF. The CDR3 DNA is TGTGCCAGCAGCTTAGAGCGACAGGGAGGCCTTTGGATGAACACTGAAGCTTTCTTT. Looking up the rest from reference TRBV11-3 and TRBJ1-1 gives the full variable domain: EAGVVQSPRYKIIEKKQPVAFWCNPISGHNTLYWYLQNLGQGPELLIRYENEEAVDDSQLPKDRFSAERLKGVDSTLKIQPAELGDSAVYLCASSLERQGGLWMNTEAFFGQGTRLTVV.

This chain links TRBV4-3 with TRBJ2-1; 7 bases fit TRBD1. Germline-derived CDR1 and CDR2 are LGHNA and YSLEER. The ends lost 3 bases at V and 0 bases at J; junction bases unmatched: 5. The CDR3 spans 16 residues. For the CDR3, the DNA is TGCGCCAGCAGCCAGAGTGCAGGGGGCTCCTACAATGAGCAGTTCTTC. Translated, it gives CASSQSAGGSYNEQFF.

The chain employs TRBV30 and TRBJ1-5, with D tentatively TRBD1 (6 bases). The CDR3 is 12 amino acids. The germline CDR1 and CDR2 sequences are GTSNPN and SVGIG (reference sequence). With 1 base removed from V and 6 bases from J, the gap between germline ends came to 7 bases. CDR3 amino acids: CAWSGQAQPQHF. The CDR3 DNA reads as TGTGCCTGGAGTGGACAGGCTCAGCCCCAGCATTTT.

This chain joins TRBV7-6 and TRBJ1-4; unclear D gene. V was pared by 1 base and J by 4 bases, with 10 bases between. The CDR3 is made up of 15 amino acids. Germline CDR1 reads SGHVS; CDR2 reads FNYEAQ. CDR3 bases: TGTGCCAGCAGCTTAGAACCAGGTTTTAATGAAAAACTGTTTTTT. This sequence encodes CASSLEPGFNEKLFF.

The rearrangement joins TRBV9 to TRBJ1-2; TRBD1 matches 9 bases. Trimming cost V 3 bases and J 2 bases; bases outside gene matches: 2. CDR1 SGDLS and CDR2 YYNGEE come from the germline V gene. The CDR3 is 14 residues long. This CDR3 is CASSAGQGNYGYTF. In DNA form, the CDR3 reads TGTGCCAGCAGCGCCGGACAGGGGAACTATGGCTACACCTTC. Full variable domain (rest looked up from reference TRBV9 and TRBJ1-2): DSGVTQTPKHLITATGQRVTLRCSPRSGDLSVYWYQQSLDQGLQFLIQYYNGEERAKGNILERFSAQQFPDLHSELNLSSLELGDSALYFCASSAGQGNYGYTFGSGTRLTVV.

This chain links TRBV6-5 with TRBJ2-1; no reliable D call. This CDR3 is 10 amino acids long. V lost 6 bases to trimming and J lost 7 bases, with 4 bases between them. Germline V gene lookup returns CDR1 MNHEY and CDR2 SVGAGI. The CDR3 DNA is TGTGCCAGCAGACTGAATGAGCAGTTCTTC. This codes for CASRLNEQFF.

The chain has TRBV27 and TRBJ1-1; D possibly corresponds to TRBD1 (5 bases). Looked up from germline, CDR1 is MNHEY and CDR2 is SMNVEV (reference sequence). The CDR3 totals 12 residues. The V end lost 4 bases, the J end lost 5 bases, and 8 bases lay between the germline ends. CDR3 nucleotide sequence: TGTGCCAGCAGTTGGGGGGGGACTGAAGCTTTCTTT. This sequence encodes CASSWGGTEAFF.

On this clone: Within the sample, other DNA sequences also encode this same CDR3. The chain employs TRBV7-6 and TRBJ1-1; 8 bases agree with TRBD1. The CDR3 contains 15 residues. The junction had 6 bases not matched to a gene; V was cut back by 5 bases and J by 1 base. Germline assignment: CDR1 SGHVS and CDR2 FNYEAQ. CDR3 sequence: CASSPQTGENTEAFF. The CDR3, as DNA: TGTGCCAGCAGCCCCCAGACAGGGGAGAACACTGAAGCTTTCTTT. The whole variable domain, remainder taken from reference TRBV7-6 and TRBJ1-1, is GAGVSQSPRYKVTKRGQDVALRCDPISGHVSLYWYRQALGQGPEFLTYFNYEAQQDKSGLPNDRFSAERPEGSISTLTIQRTEQRDSAMYRCASSPQTGENTEAFFGQGTRLTVV.

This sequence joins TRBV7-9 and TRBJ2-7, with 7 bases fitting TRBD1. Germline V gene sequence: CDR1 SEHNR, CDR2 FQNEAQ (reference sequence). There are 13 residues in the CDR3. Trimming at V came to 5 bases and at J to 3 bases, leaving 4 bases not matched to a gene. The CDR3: CASSRGQNYEQYF. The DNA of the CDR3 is TGTGCCAGCAGCCGGGGACAGAACTACGAGCAGTACTTC.

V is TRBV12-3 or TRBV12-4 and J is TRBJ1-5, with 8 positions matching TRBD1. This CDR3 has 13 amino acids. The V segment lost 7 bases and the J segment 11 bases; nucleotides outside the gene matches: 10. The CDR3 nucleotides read TGTGCCAGCAAACGACAGGGGCTAACGGCCCAGCATTTT. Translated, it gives CASKRQGLTAQHF.

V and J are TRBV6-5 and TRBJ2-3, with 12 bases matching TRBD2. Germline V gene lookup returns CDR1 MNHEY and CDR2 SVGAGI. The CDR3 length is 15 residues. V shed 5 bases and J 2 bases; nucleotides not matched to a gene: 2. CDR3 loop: CASSLAGGPTDTQYF. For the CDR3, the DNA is TGTGCCAGCAGTCTAGCGGGGGGGCCCACAGATACGCAGTATTTT.

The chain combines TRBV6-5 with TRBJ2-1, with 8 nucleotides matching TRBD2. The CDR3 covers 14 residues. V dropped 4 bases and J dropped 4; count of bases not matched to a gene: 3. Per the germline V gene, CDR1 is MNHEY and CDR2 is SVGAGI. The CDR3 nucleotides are TGTGCCAGCAGTTCTCGGGGGGGATACAATGAGCAGTTCTTC. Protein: CASSSRGGYNEQFF.

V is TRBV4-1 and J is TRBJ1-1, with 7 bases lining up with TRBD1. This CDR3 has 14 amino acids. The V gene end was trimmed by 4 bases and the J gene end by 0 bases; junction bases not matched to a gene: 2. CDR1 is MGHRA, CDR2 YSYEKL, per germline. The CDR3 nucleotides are TGCGCCAGCAGCCGGGGACAGATGAACACTGAAGCTTTCTTT. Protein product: CASSRGQMNTEAFF.

The CDR3 nucleotides are TGTGCCAGCAGCCGCCGAAAAACTAGCGATCTAGGCACAGATACGCAGTATTTT. Translation: CASSRRKTSDLGTDTQYF. This sequence joins TRBV3-1 (or the pseudogene TRBV3-2) and TRBJ2-3; 7 positions match TRBD2. This CDR3 is 18 amino acids long. CDR1 is LGHDT and CDR2 is YNNKEL in the germline V gene (reference sequence). V dropped 4 bases and J dropped 1; count of bases not matched to a gene: 14.

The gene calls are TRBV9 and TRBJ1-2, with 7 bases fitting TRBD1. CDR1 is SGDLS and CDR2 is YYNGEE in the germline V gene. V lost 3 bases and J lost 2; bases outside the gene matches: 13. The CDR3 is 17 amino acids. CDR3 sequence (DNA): TGTGCCAGCAGCGCGCATCCGGACAGGCCGGGAAACTATGGCTACACCTTC. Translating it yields CASSAHPDRPGNYGYTF.

In DNA form, the CDR3 reads TGCGCCAGCAGCTTACTACGGACAGGGGTGGGCAATGAGCAGTTCTTC. It is translated as CASSLLRTGVGNEQFF. The gene calls are TRBV5-1 and TRBJ2-1, with 9 bases identical to TRBD1. Looked up from germline, CDR1 is SGHRS and CDR2 is YFSETQ. Trimming at V came to 2 bases and at J to 6 bases, leaving 9 bases not matched to a gene. This CDR3 comprises 16 residues.

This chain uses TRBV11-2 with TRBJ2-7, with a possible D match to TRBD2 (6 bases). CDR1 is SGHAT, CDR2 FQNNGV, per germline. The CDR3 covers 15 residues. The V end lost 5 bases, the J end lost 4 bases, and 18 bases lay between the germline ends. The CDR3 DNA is TGTGCCAGCAGCCTACGTTTGATAGCGGCATACGAGCAGTACTTC. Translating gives CASSLRLIAAYEQYF.

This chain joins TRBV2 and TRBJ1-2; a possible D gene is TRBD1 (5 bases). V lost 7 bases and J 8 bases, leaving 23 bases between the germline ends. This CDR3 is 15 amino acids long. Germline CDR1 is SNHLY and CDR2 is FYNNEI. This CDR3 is CASIRVGGSPLGYTF. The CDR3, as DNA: TGTGCCAGCATTCGTGTGGGGGGTTCCCCCCTAGGCTACACCTTC.

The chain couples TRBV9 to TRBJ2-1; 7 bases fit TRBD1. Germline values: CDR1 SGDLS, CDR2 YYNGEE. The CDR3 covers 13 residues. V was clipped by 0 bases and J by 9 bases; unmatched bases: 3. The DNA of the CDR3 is TGTGCCAGCAGCGTAGAACAGGGGACTGAGCAGTTCTTC. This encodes CASSVEQGTEQFF.

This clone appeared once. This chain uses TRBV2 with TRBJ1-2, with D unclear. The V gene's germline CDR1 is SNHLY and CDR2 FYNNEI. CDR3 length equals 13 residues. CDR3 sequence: CPTSSGVNYGYTF. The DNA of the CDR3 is TGTCCGACATCAAGCGGAGTAAACTATGGCTACACCTTC.

CDR3 DNA sequence: TGTGCCAGCAGACATGACAGGGGGAAGGTCTATGGCTACACCTTC. Protein product: CASRHDRGKVYGYTF. The rearrangement links TRBV6-5 to TRBJ1-2, with 9 bases aligning to TRBD1. This CDR3 has 15 residues. V was pared by 6 bases and J by 4 bases, with 9 bases of the junction left unmatched. Germline values: CDR1 MNHEY, CDR2 SVGAGI.

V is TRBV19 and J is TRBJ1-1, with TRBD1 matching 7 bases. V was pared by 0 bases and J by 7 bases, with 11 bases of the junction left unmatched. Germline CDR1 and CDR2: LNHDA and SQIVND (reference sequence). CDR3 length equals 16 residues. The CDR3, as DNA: TGTGCCAGTAGTATAGATCTGGAGGGGGCGAAGGGTGAAGCTTTCTTT. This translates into CASSIDLEGAKGEAFF.

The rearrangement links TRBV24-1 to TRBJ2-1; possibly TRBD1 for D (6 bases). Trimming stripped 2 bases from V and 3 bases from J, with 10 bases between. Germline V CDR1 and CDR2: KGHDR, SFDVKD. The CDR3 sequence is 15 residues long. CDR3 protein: CATSDSGHLYNEQFF. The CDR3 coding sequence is TGTGCCACCAGTGATTCGGGACACCTCTACAATGAGCAGTTCTTC.